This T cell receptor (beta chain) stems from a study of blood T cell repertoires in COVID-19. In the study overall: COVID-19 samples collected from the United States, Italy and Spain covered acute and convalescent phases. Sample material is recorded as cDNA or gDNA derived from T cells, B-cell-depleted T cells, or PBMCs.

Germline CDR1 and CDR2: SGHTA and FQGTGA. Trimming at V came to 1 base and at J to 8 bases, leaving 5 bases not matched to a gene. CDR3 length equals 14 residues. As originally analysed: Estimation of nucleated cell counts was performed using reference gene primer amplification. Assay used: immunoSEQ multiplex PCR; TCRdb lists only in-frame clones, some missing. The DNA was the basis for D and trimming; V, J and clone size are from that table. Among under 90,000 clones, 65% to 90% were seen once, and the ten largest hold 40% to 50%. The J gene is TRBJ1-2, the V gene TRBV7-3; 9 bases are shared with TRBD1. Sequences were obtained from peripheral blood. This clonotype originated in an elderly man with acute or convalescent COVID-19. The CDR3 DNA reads TGTGCCAGCAGCTTAAGGGGACAGGGAGACGGCTACACCTTC. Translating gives CASSLRGQGDGYTF.